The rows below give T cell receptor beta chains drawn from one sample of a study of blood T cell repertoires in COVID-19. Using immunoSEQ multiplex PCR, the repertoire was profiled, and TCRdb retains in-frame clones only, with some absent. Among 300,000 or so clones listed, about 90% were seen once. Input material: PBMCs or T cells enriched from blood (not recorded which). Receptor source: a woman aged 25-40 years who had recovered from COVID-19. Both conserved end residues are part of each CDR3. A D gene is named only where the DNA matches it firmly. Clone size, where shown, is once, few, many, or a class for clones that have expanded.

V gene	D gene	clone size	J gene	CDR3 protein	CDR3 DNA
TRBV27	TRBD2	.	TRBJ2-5	CASSFERGGRETQYF	TGTGCCAGCAGTTTCGAGCGGGGGGGCCGGGAGACCCAGTACTTC
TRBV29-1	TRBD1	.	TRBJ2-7	CSAKGQAYEQYF	TGCAGCGCTAAGGGACAGGCCTACGAGCAGTACTTC
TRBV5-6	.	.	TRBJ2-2	CASSLGGAGYNGELFF	TGTGCCAGCAGCTTGGGGGGCGCAGGGTATAACGGGGAGCTGTTTTTT
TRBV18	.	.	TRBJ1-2	CASSPQAFPSTGLGYGYTF	TGTGCCAGCTCACCACAGGCCTTCCCTTCAACAGGGCTCGGCTATGGCTACACCTTC
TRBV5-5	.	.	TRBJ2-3	CASSSLRGSTDTQYF	TGTGCCAGCAGCTCCTTGAGGGGGTCGACTGATACGCAGTATTTT
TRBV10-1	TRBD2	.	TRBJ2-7	CASSELKRGPYEQYF	TGCGCCAGCAGTGAGTTAAAGCGGGGCCCCTACGAGCAGTACTTC
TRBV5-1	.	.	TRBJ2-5	CASSPTTVRETQYF	TGCGCCAGCAGCCCAACGACAGTGAGAGAGACCCAGTACTTC
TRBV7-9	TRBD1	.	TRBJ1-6	CASSLGDRGYNSPLHF	TGTGCCAGCAGCTTAGGAGACAGGGGTTATAATTCACCCCTCCACTTT
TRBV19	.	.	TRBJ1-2	CASADFGTNSGYTF	TGTGCCAGTGCCGACTTCGGGACAAACTCCGGCTACACCTTC
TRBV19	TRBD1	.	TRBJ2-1	CASGLRGLSYNEQFF	TGTGCCAGTGGCTTAAGGGGGCTTTCCTACAATGAGCAGTTCTTC
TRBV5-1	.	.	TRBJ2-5	CASSVQQETQYF	TGCGCCAGCAGCGTGCAGCAAGAGACCCAGTACTTC
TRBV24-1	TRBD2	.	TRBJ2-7	CATSASGGGSYEQYF	TGTGCCACCAGTGCAAGCGGGGGGGGGAGCTACGAGCAGTACTTC
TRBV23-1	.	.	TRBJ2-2	CASSDRPSNTGELFF	TGCGCCAGCAGTGACAGGCCCTCGAACACCGGGGAGCTGTTTTTT
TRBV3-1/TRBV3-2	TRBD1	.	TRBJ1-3	CASSADRDRGGGNTIYF	TGTGCCAGCAGCGCAGACCGGGACAGGGGTGGCGGAAACACCATATATTTT
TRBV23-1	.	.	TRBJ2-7	CASSQSKPLEEAGGGEQYF	TGCGCCAGCAGTCAATCGAAACCCCTCGAGGAGGCAGGTGGGGGGGAGCAGTACTTC
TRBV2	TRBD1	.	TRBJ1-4	CASNTDREGEKLFF	TGTGCCAGCAATACGGACAGGGAGGGTGAAAAACTGTTTTTT
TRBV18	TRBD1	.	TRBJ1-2	CASSPETGPLHGYTF	TGTGCCAGCTCACCCGAGACAGGGCCTCTCCATGGCTACACCTTC
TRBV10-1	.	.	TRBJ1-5	CASSTGTSQPQHF	TGCGCCAGCAGTACAGGGACAAGTCAGCCCCAGCATTTT
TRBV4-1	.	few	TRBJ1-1	CASSQDGGLNTEAFF	TGCGCCAGCAGCCAAGACGGGGGACTCAACACTGAAGCTTTCTTT
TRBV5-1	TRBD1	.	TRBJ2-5	CASSLGQGTLHQETQYF	TGCGCCAGCAGCTTGGGACAGGGGACACTCCACCAAGAGACCCAGTACTTC
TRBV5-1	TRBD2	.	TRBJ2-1	CASSLRGGSLYNEQFF	TGCGCCAGCAGCTTGCGGGGGGGTTCCTTGTACAATGAGCAGTTCTTC
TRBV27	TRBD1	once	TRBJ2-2	CASVSGTANTGELFF	TGTGCCAGCGTGTCGGGGACAGCAAACACCGGGGAGCTGTTTTTT
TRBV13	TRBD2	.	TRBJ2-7	CASSLLAGGPGEQYF	TGTGCCAGCAGCTTATTGGCGGGGGGGCCGGGAGAGCAGTACTTC
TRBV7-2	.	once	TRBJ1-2	CASSPVGGINYGYTF	TGTGCCAGCAGCCCCGTGGGGGGAATTAACTATGGCTACACCTTC
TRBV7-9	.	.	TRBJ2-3	CASSLISAGQSTDTQYF	TGTGCCAGCAGCTTAATCTCGGCAGGCCAAAGCACAGATACGCAGTATTTT
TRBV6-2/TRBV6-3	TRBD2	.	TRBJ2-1	CASSRGLARSSYNEQFF	TGTGCCAGCAGCAGGGGACTAGCGCGGAGCTCCTACAATGAGCAGTTCTTC
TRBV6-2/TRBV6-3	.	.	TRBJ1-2	CASSEARVGYTF	TGTGCCAGCAGCGAGGCCAGGGTTGGCTACACCTTC
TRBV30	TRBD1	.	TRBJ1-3	CAWSWRGQRGNTIYF	TGTGCCTGGAGTTGGCGGGGACAGAGAGGAAACACCATATATTTT
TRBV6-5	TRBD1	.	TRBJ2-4	CASSRNRGHGNIQYF	TGTGCCAGCAGTCGCAACAGGGGGCATGGAAACATTCAGTACTTC
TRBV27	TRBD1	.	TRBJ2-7	CASSSRTGRLPYEQYF	TGTGCCAGCAGTTCAAGGACAGGGCGGCTACCCTACGAGCAGTACTTC
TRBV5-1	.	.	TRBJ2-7	CASSPGLLPSYEQYF	TGCGCCAGCAGCCCGGGACTTCTCCCCTCCTACGAGCAGTACTTC
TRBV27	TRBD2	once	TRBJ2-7	CASSVGGGTYEQYF	TGTGCCAGCAGTGTCGGCGGGGGGACCTACGAGCAGTACTTC
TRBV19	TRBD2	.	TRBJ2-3	CASSISRGATYTQYF	TGTGCCAGTAGTATCTCGCGGGGGGCCACATATACGCAGTATTTT
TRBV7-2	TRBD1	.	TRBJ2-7	CASSLGDRGFYEQYF	TGTGCCAGCAGCTTAGGGGACAGGGGGTTTTACGAGCAGTACTTC
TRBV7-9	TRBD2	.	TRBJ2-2	CASSFGRGLNTGELFF	TGTGCCAGCAGCTTTGGGCGGGGGTTGAACACCGGGGAGCTGTTTTTT
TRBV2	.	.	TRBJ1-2	CASSETENYGYTF	TGTGCCAGCAGTGAGACAGAAAACTATGGCTACACCTTC
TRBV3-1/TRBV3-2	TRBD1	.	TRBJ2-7	CASSQTRQGRGQYF	TGTGCCAGCAGCCAAACCCGACAGGGCAGAGGGCAGTACTTC
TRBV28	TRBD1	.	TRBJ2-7	CATSTGTGGFGEQYF	TGTGCCACCTCAACCGGGACAGGGGGCTTCGGCGAGCAGTACTTC
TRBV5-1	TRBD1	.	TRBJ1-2	CASSAVTGDYGYTF	TGCGCCAGCAGCGCGGTGACAGGGGACTATGGCTACACCTTC
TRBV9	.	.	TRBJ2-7	CASSVADTYEQYF	TGTGCCAGCAGCGTAGCCGACACCTACGAGCAGTACTTC
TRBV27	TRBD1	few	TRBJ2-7	CASSSPGQGAREQYF	TGTGCCAGCAGTTCTCCGGGACAGGGGGCGCGAGAGCAGTACTTC
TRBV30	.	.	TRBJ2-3	CAWMAGAGTDTQYF	TGTGCCTGGATGGCGGGGGCTGGCACAGATACGCAGTATTTT
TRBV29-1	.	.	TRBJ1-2	CSVDSQGHGYTF	TGCAGCGTTGACTCCCAGGGGCATGGCTACACCTTC
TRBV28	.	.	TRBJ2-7	CASSLWGQSYEQYF	TGTGCCAGCAGTTTATGGGGACAAAGCTACGAGCAGTACTTC
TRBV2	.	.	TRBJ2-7	CASSEGGLAARGQYF	TGTGCCAGCAGTGAAGGGGGGCTCGCGGCCCGCGGGCAGTACTTC
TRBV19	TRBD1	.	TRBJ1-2	CASSILWDSNYGYTF	TGTGCCAGTAGTATACTTTGGGACAGTAACTATGGCTACACCTTC
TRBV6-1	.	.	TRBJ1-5	CASSEWHIGNQPQHF	TGTGCCAGCAGTGAATGGCACATTGGCAATCAGCCCCAGCATTTT
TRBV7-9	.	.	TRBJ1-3	CYWGDGNTIYF	TGTTATTGGGGAGATGGAAACACCATATATTTT
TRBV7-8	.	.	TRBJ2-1	CASSLVLQGFEQFF	TGTGCCAGCAGCTTAGTTCTCCAGGGTTTTGAGCAGTTCTTC
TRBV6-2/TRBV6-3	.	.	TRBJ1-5	CASSYEQASQPQHF	TGTGCCAGCAGTTACGAGCAGGCTTCTCAGCCCCAGCATTTT
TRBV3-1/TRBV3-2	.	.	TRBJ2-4	CASSQGGPAKNIQYF	TGTGCCAGCAGCCAAGGGGGGCCGGCCAAAAACATTCAGTACTTC
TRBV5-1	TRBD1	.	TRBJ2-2	CASSLNPGQMNTGELFF	TGCGCCAGCAGCCTGAATCCGGGACAGATGAACACCGGGGAGCTGTTTTTT
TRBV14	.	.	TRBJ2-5	CASTSGGYQETQYF	TGTGCCAGCACCTCAGGGGGGTACCAAGAGACCCAGTACTTC